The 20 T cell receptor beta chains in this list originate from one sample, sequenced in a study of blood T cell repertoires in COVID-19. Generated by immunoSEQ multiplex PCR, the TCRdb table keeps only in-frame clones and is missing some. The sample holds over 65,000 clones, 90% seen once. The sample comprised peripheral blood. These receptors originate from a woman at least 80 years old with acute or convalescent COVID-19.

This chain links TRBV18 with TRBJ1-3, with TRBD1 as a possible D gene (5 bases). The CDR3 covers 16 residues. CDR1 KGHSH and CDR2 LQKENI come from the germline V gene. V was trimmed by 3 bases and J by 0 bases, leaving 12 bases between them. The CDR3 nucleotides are TGTGCCAGCTCACCTTTTGACAGCCGCTCTGGAAACACCATATATTTT. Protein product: CASSPFDSRSGNTIYF.

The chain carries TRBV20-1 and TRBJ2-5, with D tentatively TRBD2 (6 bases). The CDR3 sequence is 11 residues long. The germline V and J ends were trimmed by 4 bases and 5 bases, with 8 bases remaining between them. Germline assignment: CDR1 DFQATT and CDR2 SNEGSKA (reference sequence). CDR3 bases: TGCAGTGCTACTCTAGCGGAGACCCAGTACTTC. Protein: CSATLAETQYF.

This chain's CDR3 is CASSGWTEAFF. Written as DNA, the CDR3 is TGTGCCAGTAGCGGGTGGACTGAAGCTTTCTTT. This chain joins TRBV19 and TRBJ1-1; D is ambiguous. Germline CDR1 LNHDA, CDR2 SQIVND (reference sequence). Trimming cost V 6 bases and J 5 bases, with 7 bases left between them. This CDR3 is 11 amino acids long.

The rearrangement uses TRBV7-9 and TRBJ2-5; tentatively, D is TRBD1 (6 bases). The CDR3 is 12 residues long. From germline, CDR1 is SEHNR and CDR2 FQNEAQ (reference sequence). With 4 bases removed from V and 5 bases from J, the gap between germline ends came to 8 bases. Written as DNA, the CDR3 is TGTGCCAGCAGCTGGCAGGGGGAGACCCAGTACTTC. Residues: CASSWQGETQYF.

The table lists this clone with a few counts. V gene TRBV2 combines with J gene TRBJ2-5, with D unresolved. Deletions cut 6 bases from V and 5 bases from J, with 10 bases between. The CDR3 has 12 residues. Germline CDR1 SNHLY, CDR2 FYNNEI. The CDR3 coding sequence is TGTGCCAGCAGCCCGTCTAGGGAGACCCAGTACTTC. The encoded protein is CASSPSRETQYF.

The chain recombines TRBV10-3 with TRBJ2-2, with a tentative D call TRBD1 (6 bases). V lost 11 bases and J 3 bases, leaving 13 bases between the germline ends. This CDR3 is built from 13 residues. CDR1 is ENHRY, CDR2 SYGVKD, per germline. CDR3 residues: CAALQGDTGELFF. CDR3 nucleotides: TGTGCCGCTTTACAGGGAGACACCGGGGAGCTGTTTTTT.

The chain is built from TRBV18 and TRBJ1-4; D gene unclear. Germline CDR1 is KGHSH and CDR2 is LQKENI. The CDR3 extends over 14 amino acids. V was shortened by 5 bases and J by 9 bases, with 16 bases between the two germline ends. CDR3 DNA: TGTGCCAGCTCATCAGGTGCTGGTAACAAAAAACTGTTTTTT. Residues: CASSSGAGNKKLFF.

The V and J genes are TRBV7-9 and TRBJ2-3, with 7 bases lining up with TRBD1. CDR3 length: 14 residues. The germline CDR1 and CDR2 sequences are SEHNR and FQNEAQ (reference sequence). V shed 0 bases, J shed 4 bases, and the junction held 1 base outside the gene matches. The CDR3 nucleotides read TGTGCCAGCAGCTTAGCAGACAGGGCAGATACGCAGTATTTT. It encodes CASSLADRADTQYF.

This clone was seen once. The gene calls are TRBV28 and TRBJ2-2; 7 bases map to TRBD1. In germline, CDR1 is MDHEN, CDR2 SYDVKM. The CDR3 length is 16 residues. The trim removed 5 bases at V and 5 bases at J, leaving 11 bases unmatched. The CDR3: CASSLRSGGGTGELFF. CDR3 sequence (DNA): TGTGCCAGCAGTCTTCGATCAGGGGGTGGTACCGGGGAGCTGTTTTTT.

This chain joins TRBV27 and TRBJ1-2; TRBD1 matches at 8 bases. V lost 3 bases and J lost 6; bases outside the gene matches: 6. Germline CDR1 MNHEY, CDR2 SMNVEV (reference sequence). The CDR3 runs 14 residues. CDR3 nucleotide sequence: TGTGCCAGCAGTTTCAGGACAGGGATTAATGGCTACACCTTC. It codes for CASSFRTGINGYTF.

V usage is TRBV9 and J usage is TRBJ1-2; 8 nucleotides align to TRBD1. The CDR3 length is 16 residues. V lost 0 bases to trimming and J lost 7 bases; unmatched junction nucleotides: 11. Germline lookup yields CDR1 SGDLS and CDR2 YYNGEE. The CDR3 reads CASSVDQPTGGSGYTF. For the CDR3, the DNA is TGTGCCAGCAGCGTAGACCAACCAACAGGGGGTAGTGGCTACACCTTC.

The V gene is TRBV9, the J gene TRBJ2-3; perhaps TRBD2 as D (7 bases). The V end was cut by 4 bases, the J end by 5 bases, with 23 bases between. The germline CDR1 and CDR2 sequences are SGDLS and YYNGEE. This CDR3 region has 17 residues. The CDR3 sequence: CASSTDRGGGLRDTQYF. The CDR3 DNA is TGTGCCAGCAGCACTGATAGGGGGGGAGGCCTTAGAGATACGCAGTATTTT.

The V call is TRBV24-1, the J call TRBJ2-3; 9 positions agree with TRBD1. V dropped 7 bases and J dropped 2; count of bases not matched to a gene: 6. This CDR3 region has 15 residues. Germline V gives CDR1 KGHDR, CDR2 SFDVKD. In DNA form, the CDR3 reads TGTGCCACCAGCCCGGGGACAGGGATCACAGATACGCAGTATTTT. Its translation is CATSPGTGITDTQYF.

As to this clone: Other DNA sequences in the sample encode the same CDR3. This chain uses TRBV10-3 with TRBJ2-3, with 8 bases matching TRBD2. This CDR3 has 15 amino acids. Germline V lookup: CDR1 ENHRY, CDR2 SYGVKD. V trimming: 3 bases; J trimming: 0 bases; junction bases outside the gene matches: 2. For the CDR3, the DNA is TGTGCCATCAGTGATCCTAGCGGGAGCACAGATACGCAGTATTTT. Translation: CAISDPSGSTDTQYF.

DNA of the CDR3: TGTGCCAGCAGGACAGGTTCGGTAGAAAAACTGTTTTTT. Translating gives CASRTGSVEKLFF. The chain carries TRBV7-9 and TRBJ1-4; D is perhaps TRBD1 (6 bases). Germline assignment: CDR1 SEHNR and CDR2 FQNEAQ (reference sequence). Trimming stripped 6 bases from V and 8 bases from J, with 13 bases between. This CDR3 has 13 amino acids.

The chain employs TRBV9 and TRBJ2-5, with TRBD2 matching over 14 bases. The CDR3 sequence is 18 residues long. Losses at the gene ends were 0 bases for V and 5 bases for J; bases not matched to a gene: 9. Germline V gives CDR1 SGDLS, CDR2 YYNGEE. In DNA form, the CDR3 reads TGTGCCAGCAGCGTAGATGGGGGGACTAGCGGGAGCCCGGAGACCCAGTACTTC. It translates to CASSVDGGTSGSPETQYF.

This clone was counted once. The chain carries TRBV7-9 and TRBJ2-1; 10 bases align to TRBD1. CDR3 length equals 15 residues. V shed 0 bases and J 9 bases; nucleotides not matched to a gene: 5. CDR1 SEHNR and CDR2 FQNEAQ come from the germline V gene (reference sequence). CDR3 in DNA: TGTGCCAGCAGCTTAGCGCTGACAGGGGGCATTGAGCAGTTCTTC. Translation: CASSLALTGGIEQFF.

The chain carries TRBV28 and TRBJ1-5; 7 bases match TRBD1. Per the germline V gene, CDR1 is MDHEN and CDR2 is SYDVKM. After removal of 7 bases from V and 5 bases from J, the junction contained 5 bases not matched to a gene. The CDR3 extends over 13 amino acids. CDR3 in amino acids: CASISRGYQPQHF. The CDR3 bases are TGTGCCAGCATTTCCAGGGGGTATCAGCCCCAGCATTTT.

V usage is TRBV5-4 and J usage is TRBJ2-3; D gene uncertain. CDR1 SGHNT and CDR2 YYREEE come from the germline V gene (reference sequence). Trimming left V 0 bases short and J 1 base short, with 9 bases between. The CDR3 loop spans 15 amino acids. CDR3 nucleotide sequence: TGTGCCAGCAGCTTGGGACTCCTGGGCACAGATACGCAGTATTTT. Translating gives CASSLGLLGTDTQYF.

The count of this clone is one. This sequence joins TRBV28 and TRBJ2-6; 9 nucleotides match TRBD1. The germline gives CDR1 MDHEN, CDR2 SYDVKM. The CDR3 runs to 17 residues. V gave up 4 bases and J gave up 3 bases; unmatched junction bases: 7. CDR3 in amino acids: CASSWGTGLVGANVLTF. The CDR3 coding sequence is TGTGCCAGCAGTTGGGGGACAGGGTTGGTTGGGGCCAACGTCCTGACTTTC.